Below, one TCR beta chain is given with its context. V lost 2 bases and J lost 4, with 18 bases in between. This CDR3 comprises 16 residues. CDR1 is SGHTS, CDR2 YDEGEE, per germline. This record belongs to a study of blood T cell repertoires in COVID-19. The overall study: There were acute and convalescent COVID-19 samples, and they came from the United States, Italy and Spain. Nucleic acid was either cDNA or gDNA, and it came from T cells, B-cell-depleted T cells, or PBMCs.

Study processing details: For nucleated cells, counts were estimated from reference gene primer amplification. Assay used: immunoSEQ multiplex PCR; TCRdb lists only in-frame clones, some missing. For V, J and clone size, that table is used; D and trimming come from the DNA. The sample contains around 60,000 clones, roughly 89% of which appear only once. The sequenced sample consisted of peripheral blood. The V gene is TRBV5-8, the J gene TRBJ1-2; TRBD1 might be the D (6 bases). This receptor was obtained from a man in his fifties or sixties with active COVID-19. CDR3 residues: CASSFHQGNLVYGYTF. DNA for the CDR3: TGTGCCAGCAGCTTTCATCAGGGGAATTTAGTCTATGGCTACACCTTC. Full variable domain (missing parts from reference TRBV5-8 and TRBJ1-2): EAGVTQSPTHLIKTRGQQATLRCSPISGHTSVYWYQQALGLGLQFLLWYDEGEERNRGNFPPRFSGRQFPNYSSELNVNALELEDSALYLCASSFHQGNLVYGYTFGSGTRLTVV.